This paragraph reports one T cell receptor beta chain. Its antigen is as yet unknown. These data originate in a study of shared clonotypes between healthy human individuals. Assay: immunoSEQ multiplex PCR; the TCRdb copy retains only in-frame clones and omits some. The sample lists around 700,000 clones, 73% seen once, with around 1.8% in the top ten. Losses at the gene ends were 8 bases for V and 3 bases for J; bases not matched to a gene: 11. Germline loops: CDR1 SNHLY, CDR2 FYNNEI. The CDR3 covers 15 residues. Findings of the study overall: Clonotypes which were not shared had lower generation probabilities than clonotypes that all four donors shared.

The sample was memory CD4+ T cells sorted from blood. The sample's subset: CD45RA-negative fraction. The chain carries TRBV2 and TRBJ2-3; the match to TRBD1 covers 7 bases. This clonotype originated in a woman aged 25 to 39 in good health. This chain's CDR3 is CASDSDRIGTDTQYF. As DNA, the CDR3 is TGTGCCAGCGACTCGGACAGGATCGGGACAGATACGCAGTATTTT.